This T cell receptor beta chain derives from a study of blood T cell repertoires in COVID-19. Study at large: The United States, Italy and Spain were the sources of the acute and convalescent COVID-19 samples. In each case, the material was cDNA or gDNA derived from T cells, B-cell-depleted T cells, or PBMCs.

Per the study methods: Researchers report that nucleated cell counts were estimated from reference gene primer amplification. TCRdb keeps only in-frame clones here, not all; method: immunoSEQ multiplex PCR. V, J and clone size derive from that table, while D and trimming were established from the DNA sequence. The sample comprises around 130,000 clones, approximately 88% of which are singletons, and 17% rests with the top ten. The CDR3 has 15 amino acids. Germline CDR1 and CDR2: SGHRS and YFSETQ. V was clipped by 0 bases and J by 4 bases, with 13 bases between them. The sample consisted of peripheral blood. The receptor was derived from a woman older than 75 with acute or convalescent COVID-19. The rearrangement uses TRBV5-1 and TRBJ1-1; possibly TRBD1 for D (6 bases). The CDR3 nucleotides are TGCGCCAGCAGCTTGGGCGATACAGGGCTCACTGAAGCTTTCTTT. Protein sequence: CASSLGDTGLTEAFF.